A selection of T cell receptor beta chains follows, all from one sample in a study of shared clonotypes between healthy human individuals. TCRdb's copy holds only in-frame clones and misses some; the assay was immunoSEQ multiplex PCR. The repertoire includes some 2.4 million clones, approximately 93% of them detected once, and about 0.34% sits in the top ten. Sequencing input: naive CD4+ T cells from PBMCs. Source of these receptors: a man in his late teens or twenties in good health. Some clones in this sample may be carry-over from other donors' samples. The conserved cysteine and the conserved F or W are not part of the CDR3 here. D genes are given only for firm matches.

V	D	J	CDR3
TRBV19	NA	TRBJ2-7	ASSRGGYEQY
TRBV18	TRBD1	TRBJ2-1	ASSPVGGQGNNEQF
TRBV2	NA	TRBJ2-7	ASSGRGDGTYEQY
TRBV28	NA	TRBJ2-1	ASSFVHGGERNSYNEQF
TRBV25-1	NA	TRBJ2-5	ASSPGTPQQETQY
TRBV5-8	TRBD2	TRBJ2-5	ASSSPVLAAKTQY
TRBV5-1	NA	TRBJ2-1	ASSFGTPLDEQF
TRBV5-4	NA	TRBJ2-1	ASSLDGGTYSYNEQF
TRBV5-8	NA	TRBJ2-5	ASSLPGSKETQY
TRBV15	NA	TRBJ1-5	ATSRVQRGQPQH
TRBV29-1	NA	TRBJ2-4	SVEVRSLAKNIQY
TRBV12-1	NA	TRBJ1-5	ASSLSSEDRGVMEDQPQH
TRBV28	TRBD1	TRBJ2-7	ASSHTGDYEQY
TRBV28	NA	TRBJ1-4	ASSPDGVREKLF
TRBV7-2	NA	TRBJ2-6	ASSRRDGANVLT
TRBV18	NA	TRBJ2-5	ASSPYRSGIVTQY
TRBV6-6	TRBD1	TRBJ1-5	ASSGTGDSPQH
TRBV18	TRBD2	TRBJ2-1	ASSRQRGMWF
TRBV19	TRBD2	TRBJ2-3	ASSIGLLAGSTDTQY
TRBV5-4	NA	TRBJ2-7	ASSRLQGREQY
TRBV25-1	NA	TRBJ1-1	ASGAGGAVTEAF
TRBV29-1	NA	TRBJ1-2	SVANRLANYGYT
TRBV28	TRBD1	TRBJ1-2	ASSVSGTGDNYGYT
TRBV6-4	NA	TRBJ1-6	ASSVTGNSPLH
TRBV5-1	TRBD2	TRBJ2-3	ASRTRLAGEDTQY